This record covers a single TCR beta chain. The entry originates in a study of blood T cell repertoires in COVID-19. Study as a whole: Some COVID-19 samples were acute and others convalescent; all came from the United States, Italy and Spain. PBMCs, B-cell-depleted T cells, or T cells were the source of the cDNA or gDNA that made up the material.

In the study's own analysis: For nucleated cells, counts were estimated from reference gene primer amplification. The assay was immunoSEQ multiplex PCR, and TCRdb's table has in-frame clones only and misses some. That table is the source of V, J and clone size, and D and trimming were worked out from the DNA. The data contain roughly 160,000 clones, 86% of them seen just once; the ten biggest clones take up approximately 7%. The sequence derives from a man aged 45-60 years with active or convalescent COVID-19. The sequenced sample was peripheral blood.

The CDR3, as DNA: TGTGCCAGTAACCGGGGTCTAGCGGTAGCAGATACGCAGTATTTT. This codes for CASNRGLAVADTQYF. This chain links TRBV6-5 with TRBJ2-3; 7 bases match TRBD2. The CDR3 contains 15 residues. Trimming took 9 bases from V and 4 from J; bases not matched to a gene: 13. The germline V gene has CDR1 MNHEY and CDR2 SVGAGI.